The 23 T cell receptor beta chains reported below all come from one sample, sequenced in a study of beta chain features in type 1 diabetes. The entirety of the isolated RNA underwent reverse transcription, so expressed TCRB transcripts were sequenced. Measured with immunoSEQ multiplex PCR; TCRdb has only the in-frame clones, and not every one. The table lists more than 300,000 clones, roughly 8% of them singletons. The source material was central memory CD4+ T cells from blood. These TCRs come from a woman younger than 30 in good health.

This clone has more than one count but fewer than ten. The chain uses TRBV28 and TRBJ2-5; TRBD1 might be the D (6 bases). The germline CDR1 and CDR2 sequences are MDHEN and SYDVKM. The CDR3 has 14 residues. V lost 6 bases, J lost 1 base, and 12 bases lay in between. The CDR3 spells CASSPGTFQETQYF. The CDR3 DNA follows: TGTGCCAGCAGCCCAGGGACATTCCAAGAGACCCAGTACTTC.

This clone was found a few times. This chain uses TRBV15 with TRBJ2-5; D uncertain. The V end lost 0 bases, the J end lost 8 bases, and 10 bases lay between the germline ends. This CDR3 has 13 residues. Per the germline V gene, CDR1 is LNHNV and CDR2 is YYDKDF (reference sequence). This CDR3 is CATSRDIPATQYF. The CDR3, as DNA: TGTGCCACCAGCAGAGACATTCCGGCAACCCAGTACTTC.

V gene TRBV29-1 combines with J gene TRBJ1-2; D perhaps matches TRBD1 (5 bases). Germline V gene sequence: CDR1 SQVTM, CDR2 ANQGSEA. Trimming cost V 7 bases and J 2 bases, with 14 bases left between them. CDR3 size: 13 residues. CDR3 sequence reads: CSALEGLNYGYTF. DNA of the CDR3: TGCAGCGCCCTGGAGGGACTGAACTATGGCTACACCTTC.

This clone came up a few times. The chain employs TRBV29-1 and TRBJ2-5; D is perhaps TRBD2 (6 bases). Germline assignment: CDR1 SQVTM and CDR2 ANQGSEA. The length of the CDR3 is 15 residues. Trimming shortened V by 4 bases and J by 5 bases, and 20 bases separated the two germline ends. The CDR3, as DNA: TGCAGCGTTGTTATGCAGACTAGAGGAATGGAGACCCAGTACTTC. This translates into CSVVMQTRGMETQYF.

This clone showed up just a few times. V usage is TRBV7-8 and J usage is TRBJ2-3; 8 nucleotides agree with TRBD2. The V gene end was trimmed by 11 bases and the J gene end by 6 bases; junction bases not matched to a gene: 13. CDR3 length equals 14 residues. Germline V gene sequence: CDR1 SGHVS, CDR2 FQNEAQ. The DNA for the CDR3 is TGTGCCTCCCGGACGAGCGGGAGTAGGGATACGCAGTATTTT. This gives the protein CASRTSGSRDTQYF.

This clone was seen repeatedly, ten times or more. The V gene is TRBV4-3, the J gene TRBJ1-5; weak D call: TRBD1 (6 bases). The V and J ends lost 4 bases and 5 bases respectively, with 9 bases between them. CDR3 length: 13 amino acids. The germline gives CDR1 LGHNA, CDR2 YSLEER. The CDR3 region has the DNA TGCGCCAGCAGCCTTCACAGGGATCAGCCCCAGCATTTT. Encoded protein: CASSLHRDQPQHF.

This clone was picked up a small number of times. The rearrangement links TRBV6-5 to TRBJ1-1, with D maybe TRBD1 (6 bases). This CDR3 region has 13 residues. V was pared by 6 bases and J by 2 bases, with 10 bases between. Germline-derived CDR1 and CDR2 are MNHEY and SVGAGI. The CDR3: CASRRQENTEAFF. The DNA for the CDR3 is TGTGCCAGCAGACGACAGGAAAACACTGAAGCTTTCTTT.

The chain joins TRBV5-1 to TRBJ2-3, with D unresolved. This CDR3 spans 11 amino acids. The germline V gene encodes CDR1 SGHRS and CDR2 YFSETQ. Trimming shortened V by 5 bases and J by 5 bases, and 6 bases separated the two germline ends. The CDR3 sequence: CASRDIDTQYF. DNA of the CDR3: TGCGCCAGCAGAGATATAGATACGCAGTATTTT. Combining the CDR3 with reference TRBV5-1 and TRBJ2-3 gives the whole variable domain KAGVTQTPRYLIKTRGQQVTLSCSPISGHRSVSWYQQTPGQGLQFLFEYFSETQRNKGNFPGRFSGRQFSNSRSEMNVSTLELGDSALYLCASRDIDTQYFGPGTRLTVL.

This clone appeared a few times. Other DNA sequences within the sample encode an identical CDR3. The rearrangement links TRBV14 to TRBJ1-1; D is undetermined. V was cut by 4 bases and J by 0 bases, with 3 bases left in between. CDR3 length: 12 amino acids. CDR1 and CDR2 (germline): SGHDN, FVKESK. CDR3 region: CASSRLNTEAFF. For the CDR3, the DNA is TGTGCCAGCAGCCGATTGAACACTGAAGCTTTCTTT.

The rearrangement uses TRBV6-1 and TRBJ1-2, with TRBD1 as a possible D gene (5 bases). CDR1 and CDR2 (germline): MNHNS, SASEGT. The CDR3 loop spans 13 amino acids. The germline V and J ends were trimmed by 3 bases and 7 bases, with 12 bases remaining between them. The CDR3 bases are TGTGCCAGCAGTGACCCGGGGACTCGTGGCTACACCTTC. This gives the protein CASSDPGTRGYTF.

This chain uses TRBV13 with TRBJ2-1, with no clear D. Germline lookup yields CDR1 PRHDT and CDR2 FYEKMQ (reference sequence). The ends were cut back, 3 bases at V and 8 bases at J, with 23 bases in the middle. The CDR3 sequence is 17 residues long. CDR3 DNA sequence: TGTGCCAGCAGCTTTAGCCCCCTAAGCCGTTTCTCCCATGAGCAGTTCTTC. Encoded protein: CASSFSPLSRFSHEQFF.

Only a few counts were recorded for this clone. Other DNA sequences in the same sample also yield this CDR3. In DNA, the CDR3 is TGTGCCAGCAGCGCAAGGGGCACCACTGAAGCTTTCTTT. Protein product: CASSARGTTEAFF. This chain connects TRBV9 to TRBJ1-1; D might be TRBD1 (5 bases). V was shortened by 3 bases and J by 4 bases, with 10 bases between the two germline ends. The CDR3 has 13 residues. In germline, CDR1 is SGDLS, CDR2 YYNGEE.

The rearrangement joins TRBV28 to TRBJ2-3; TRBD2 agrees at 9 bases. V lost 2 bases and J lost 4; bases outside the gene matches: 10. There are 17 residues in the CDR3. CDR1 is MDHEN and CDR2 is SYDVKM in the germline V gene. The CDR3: CASSLDGLLAGSDTQYF. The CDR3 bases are TGTGCCAGCAGTTTAGACGGACTACTAGCGGGCTCAGATACGCAGTATTTT.

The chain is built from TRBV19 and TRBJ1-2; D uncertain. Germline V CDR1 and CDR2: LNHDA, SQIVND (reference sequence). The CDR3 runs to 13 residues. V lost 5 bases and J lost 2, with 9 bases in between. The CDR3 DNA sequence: TGTGCCAGTAGTCGGGAGCAGAACTATGGCTACACCTTC. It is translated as CASSREQNYGYTF.

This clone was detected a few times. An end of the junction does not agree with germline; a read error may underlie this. The CDR3 sequence is CAGSSLAVGENTEAFF. The CDR3 coding sequence is TGTGCCGGCAGCTCACTGGCGGTAGGGGAAAACACTGAAGCTTTCTTT. The chain couples TRBV5-6 to TRBJ1-1; perhaps TRBD1 as D (5 bases). CDR1 and CDR2 (germline): SGHDT, YYEEEE. This CDR3 region has 16 residues.

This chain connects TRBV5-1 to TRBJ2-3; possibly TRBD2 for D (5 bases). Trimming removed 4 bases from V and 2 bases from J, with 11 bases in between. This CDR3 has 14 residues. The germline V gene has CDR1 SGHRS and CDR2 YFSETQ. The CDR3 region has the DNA TGCGCCAGCAGCCCCAGCGGATTCACAGATACGCAGTATTTT. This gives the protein CASSPSGFTDTQYF.

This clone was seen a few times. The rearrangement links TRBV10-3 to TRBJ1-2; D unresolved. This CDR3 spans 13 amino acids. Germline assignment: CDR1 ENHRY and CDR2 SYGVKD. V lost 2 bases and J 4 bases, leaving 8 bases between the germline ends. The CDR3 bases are TGTGCCATCAGTGAGCAGCCCAGCTATGGCTACACCTTC. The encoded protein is CAISEQPSYGYTF.

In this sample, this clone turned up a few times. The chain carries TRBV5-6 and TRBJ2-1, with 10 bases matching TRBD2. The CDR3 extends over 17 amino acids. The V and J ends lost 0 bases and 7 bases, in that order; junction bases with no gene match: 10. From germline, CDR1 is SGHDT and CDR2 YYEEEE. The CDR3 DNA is TGTGCCAGCAGCTTGGCCCGGCTAGCGGGAGAGACGAATGAGCAGTTCTTC. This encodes CASSLARLAGETNEQFF.

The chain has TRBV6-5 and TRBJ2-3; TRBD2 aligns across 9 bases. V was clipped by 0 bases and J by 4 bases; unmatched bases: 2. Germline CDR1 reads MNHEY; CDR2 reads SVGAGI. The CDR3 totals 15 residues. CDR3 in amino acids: CASSYSASGADTQYF. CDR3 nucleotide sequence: TGTGCCAGCAGTTACTCGGCTAGCGGGGCAGATACGCAGTATTTT.

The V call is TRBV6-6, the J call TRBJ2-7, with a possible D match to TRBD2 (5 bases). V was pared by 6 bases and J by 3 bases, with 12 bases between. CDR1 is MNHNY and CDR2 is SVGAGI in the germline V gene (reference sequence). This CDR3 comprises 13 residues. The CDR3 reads CASSPEAGYEQYF. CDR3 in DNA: TGTGCCAGCAGCCCCGAGGCGGGCTACGAGCAGTACTTC.

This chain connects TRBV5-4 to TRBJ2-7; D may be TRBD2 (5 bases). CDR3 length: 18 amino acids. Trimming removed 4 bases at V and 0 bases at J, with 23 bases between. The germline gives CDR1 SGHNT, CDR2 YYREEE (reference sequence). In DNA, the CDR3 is TGTGCCAGCAGCCCCGGCCGGGCAGGCCGTGGGAGCTCCTACGAGCAGTACTTC. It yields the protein CASSPGRAGRGSSYEQYF.

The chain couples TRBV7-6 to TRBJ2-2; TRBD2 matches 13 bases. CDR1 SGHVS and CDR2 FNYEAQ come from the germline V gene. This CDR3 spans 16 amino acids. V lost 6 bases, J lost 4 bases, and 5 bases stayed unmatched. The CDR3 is CASRRTSGSGTGELFF. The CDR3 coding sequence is TGTGCCAGCAGGCGGACTAGCGGGAGTGGCACCGGGGAGCTGTTTTTT.

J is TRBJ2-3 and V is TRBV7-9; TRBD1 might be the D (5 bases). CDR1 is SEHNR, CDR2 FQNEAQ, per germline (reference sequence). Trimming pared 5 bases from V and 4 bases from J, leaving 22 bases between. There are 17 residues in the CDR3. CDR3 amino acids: CASSNWFRQSQADTQYF. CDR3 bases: TGTGCCAGCAGCAACTGGTTCCGACAGAGTCAAGCAGATACGCAGTATTTT.